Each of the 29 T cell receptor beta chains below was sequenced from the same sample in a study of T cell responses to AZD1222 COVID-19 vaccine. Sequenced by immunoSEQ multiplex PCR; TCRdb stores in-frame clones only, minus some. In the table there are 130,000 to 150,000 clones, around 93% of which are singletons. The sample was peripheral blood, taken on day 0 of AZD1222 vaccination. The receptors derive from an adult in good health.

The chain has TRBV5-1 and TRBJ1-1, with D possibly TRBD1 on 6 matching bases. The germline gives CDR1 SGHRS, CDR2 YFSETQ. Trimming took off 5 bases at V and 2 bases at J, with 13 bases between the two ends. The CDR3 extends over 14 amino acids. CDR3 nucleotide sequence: TGCGCCAGCAGAGTGGGACACTTCAACACTGAAGCTTTCTTT. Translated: CASRVGHFNTEAFF. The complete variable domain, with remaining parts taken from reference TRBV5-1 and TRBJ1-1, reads KAGVTQTPRYLIKTRGQQVTLSCSPISGHRSVSWYQQTPGQGLQFLFEYFSETQRNKGNFPGRFSGRQFSNSRSEMNVSTLELGDSALYLCASRVGHFNTEAFFGQGTRLTVV.

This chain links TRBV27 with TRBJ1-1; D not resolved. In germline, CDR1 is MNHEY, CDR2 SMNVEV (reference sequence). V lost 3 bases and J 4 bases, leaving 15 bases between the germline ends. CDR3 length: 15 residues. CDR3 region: CASSFSIDPTTEAFF. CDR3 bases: TGTGCCAGCAGTTTCTCCATCGATCCTACCACTGAAGCTTTCTTT.

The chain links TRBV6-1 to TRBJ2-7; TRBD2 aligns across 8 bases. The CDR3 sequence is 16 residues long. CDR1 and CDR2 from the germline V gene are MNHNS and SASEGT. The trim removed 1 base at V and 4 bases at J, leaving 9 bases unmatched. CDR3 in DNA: TGTGCCAGCAGTGAAGAGTTAGCGGGAACTTGGTACGAGCAGTACTTC. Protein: CASSEELAGTWYEQYF.

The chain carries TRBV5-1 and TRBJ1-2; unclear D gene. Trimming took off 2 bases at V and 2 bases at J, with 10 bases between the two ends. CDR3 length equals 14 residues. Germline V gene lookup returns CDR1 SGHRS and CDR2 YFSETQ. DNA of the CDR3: TGCGCCAGCAGCTTAGAACAAAAGAACTATGGCTACACCTTC. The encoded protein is CASSLEQKNYGYTF.

The CDR3 protein is CASTRDSYNEQFF. The DNA of the CDR3 is TGCGCCAGCACCCGAGACTCCTACAATGAGCAGTTCTTC. The genes are TRBV5-1 and TRBJ2-1; D is undetermined. The V gene lost 6 bases and the J gene lost 0 bases, with 7 bases spanning the gap. The CDR3 is made up of 13 amino acids. Germline CDR1 reads SGHRS; CDR2 reads YFSETQ.

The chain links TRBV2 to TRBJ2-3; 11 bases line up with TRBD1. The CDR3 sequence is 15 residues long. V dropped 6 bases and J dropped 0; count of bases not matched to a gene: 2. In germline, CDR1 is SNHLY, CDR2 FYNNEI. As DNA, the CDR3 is TGTGCCAGCAGCGGACAGGGGGCCAGCACAGATACGCAGTATTTT. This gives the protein CASSGQGASTDTQYF.

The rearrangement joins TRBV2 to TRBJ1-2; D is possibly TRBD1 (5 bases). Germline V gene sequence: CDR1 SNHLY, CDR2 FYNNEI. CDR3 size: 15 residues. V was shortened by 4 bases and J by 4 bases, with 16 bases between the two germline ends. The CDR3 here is CASSGGGAPIYGYTF. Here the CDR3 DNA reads TGTGCCAGCAGTGGGGGCGGTGCTCCAATCTATGGCTACACCTTC.

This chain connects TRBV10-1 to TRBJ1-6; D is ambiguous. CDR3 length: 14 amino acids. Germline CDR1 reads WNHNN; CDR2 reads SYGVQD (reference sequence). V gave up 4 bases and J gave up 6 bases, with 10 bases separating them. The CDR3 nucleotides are TGCGCCAGCAGTGGACCGGGAGTTAATTCACCCCTCCACTTT. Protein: CASSGPGVNSPLHF.

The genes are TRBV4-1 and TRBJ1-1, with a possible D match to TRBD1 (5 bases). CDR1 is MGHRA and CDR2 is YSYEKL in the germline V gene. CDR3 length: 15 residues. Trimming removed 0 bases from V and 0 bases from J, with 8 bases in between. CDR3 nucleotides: TGCGCCAGCAGCCAAGATGGGGCGATGAACACTGAAGCTTTCTTT. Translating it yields CASSQDGAMNTEAFF.

The DNA for the CDR3 is TGTGCCAGCAGCCAAGTGGGGGACGGTCCCTCCTACGAGCAGTACTTC. It encodes CASSQVGDGPSYEQYF. V usage is TRBV3-1 (or the pseudogene TRBV3-2) and J usage is TRBJ2-7, with D perhaps being TRBD1 or TRBD2 (5 bases each). Trimming removed 1 base at V and 0 bases at J, with 13 bases between. CDR3 length: 16 residues. Germline assignment: CDR1 LGHDT and CDR2 YNNKEL (reference sequence).

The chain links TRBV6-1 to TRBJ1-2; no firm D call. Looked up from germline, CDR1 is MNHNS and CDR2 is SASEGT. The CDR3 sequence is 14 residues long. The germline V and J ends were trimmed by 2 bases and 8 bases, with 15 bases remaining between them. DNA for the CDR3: TGTGCCAGCAGTGAATCGGGCAGTAAAGGAGGCTACACCTTC. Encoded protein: CASSESGSKGGYTF.

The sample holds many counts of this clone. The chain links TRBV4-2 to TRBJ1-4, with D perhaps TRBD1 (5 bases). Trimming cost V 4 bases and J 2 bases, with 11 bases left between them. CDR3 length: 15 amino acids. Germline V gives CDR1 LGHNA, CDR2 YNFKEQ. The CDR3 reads CASSRGDATNEKLFF. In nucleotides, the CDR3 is TGTGCCAGCAGCCGGGGGGATGCGACTAATGAAAAACTGTTTTTT.

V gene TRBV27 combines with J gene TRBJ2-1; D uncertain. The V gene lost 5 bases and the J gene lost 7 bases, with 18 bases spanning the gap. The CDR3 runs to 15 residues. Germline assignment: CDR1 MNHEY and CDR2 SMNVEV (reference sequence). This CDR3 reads CASSPRAPSWNEQFF. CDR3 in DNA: TGTGCCAGCAGTCCCCGGGCCCCCTCTTGGAATGAGCAGTTCTTC.

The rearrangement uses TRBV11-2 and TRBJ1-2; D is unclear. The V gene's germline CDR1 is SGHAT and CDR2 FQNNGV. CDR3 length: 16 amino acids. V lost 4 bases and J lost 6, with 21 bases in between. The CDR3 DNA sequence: TGTGCCAGCAGCTCCCTGATGACACGCCGAATGGATGGCTACACCTTC. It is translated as CASSSLMTRRMDGYTF.

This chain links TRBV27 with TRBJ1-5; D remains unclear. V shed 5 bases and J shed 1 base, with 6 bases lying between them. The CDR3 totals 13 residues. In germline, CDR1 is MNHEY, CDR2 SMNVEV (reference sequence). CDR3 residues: CASSATSNQPQHF. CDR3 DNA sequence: TGTGCCAGCAGTGCAACAAGCAATCAGCCCCAGCATTTT.

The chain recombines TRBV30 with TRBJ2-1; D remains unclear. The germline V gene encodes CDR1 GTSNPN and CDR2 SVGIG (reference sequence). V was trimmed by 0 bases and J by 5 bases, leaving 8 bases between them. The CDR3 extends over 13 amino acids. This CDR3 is CAWSVVVHNEQFF. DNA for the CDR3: TGTGCCTGGAGTGTGGTTGTCCACAATGAGCAGTTCTTC.

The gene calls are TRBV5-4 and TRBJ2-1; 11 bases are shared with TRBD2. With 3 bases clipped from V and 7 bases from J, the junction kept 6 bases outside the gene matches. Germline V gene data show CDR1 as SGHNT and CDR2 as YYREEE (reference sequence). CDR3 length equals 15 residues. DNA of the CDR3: TGTGCCAGCAGCTCCGGGACTAGCGGTGGGAATGAGCAGTTCTTC. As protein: CASSSGTSGGNEQFF.

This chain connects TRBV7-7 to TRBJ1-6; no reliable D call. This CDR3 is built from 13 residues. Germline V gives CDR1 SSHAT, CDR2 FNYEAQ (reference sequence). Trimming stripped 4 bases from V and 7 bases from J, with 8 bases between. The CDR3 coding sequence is TGTGCCAGCAGCTCACGGCCGAATTCACCCCTCCACTTT. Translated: CASSSRPNSPLHF.

CDR3 in amino acids: CASTRTGSTEAFF. CDR3 coding DNA: TGTGCCAGCACCAGGACAGGGTCCACTGAAGCTTTCTTT. The chain links TRBV6-5 to TRBJ1-1; TRBD1 aligns across 8 bases. The CDR3 has 13 amino acids. Germline V gives CDR1 MNHEY, CDR2 SVGAGI. Germline trimming cut 7 bases from V and 4 bases from J; bases unmatched to any gene: 5.

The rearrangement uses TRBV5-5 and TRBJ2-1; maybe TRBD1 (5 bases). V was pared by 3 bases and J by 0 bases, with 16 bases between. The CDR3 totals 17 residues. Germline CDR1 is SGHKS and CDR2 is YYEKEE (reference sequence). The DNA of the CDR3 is TGTGCCAGCAGCTCTGGAAGGGGATTTAGCTCCTACAATGAGCAGTTCTTC. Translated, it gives CASSSGRGFSSYNEQFF. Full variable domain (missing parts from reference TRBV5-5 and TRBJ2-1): DAGVTQSPTHLIKTRGQQVTLRCSPISGHKSVSWYQQVLGQGPQFIFQYYEKEERGRGNFPDRFSARQFPNYSSELNVNALLLGDSALYLCASSSGRGFSSYNEQFFGPGTRLTVL.

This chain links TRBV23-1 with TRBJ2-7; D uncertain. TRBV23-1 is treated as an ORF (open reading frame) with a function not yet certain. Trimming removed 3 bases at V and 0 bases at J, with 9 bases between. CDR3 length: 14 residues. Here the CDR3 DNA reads TGCGCCAGCAGTCAGGTGGGCAACTCCTACGAGCAGTACTTC. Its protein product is CASSQVGNSYEQYF.

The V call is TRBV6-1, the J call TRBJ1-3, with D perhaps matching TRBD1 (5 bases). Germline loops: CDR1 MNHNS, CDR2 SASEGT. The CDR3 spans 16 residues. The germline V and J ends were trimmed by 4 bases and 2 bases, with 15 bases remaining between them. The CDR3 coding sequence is TGTGCCAGCAGTGCCGGGGGTCCCGGGACTGGAAACACCATATATTTT. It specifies CASSAGGPGTGNTIYF.

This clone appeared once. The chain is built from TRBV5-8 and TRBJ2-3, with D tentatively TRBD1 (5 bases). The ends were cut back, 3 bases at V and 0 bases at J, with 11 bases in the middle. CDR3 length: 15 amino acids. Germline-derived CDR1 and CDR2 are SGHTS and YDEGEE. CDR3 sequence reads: CASSSRQRSTDTQYF. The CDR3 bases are TGTGCCAGCAGCTCCAGACAGAGAAGCACAGATACGCAGTATTTT.

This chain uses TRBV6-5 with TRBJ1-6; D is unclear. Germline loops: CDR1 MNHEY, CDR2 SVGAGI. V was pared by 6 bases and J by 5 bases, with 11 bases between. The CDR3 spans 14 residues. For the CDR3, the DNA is TGTGCCAGCAGAGCTCGGGATCATAATTCACCCCTCCACTTT. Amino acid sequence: CASRARDHNSPLHF.

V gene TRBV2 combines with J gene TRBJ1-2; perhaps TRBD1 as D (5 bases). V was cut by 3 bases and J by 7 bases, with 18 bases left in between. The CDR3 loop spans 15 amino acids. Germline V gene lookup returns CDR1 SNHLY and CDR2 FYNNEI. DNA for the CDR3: TGTGCCAGCAGTGATCGCCCCGGTGGGGGGGGTGGCTACACCTTC. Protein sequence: CASSDRPGGGGGYTF.

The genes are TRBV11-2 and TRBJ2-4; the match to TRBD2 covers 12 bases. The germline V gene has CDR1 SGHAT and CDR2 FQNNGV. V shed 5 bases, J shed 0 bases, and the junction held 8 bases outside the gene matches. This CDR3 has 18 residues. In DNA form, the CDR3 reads TGTGCCAGCAGCCCAGTCGGACTAGCGGGGATAGCCAAAAACATTCAGTACTTC. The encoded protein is CASSPVGLAGIAKNIQYF.

The CDR3 DNA reads TGTGCTAGTGGCCGGGAGACAGTTGAGACCTACGAGCAGTACTTC. Amino acid sequence: CASGRETVETYEQYF. The chain has TRBV12-5 and TRBJ2-7; D possibly corresponds to TRBD2 (6 bases). CDR1 is LGHNT, CDR2 FRNRAP, per germline. V was clipped by 6 bases and J by 2 bases, with 17 bases between them. This CDR3 has 15 residues.

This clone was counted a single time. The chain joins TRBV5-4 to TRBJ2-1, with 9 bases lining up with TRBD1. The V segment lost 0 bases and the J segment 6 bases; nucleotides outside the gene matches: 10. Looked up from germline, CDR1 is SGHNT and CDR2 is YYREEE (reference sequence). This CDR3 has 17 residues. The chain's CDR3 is CASSLGPPGQGVNEQFF. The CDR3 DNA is TGTGCCAGCAGCTTGGGACCCCCGGGACAGGGAGTCAATGAGCAGTTCTTC.

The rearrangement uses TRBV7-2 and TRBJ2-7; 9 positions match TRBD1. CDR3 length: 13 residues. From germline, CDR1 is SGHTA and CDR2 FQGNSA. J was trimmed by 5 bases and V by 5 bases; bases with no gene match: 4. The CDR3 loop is CASSTGQGNEQYF. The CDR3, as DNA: TGTGCCAGCAGCACGGGACAGGGTAACGAGCAGTACTTC. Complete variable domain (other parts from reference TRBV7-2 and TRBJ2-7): GAGVSQSPSNKVTEKGKDVELRCDPISGHTALYWYRQSLGQGLEFLIYFQGNSAPDKSGLPSDRFSAERTGGSVSTLTIQRTQQEDSAVYLCASSTGQGNEQYFGPGTRLTVT.